The clone carrying this T cell receptor (beta chain) was counted a few times. The data were produced by immunoSEQ multiplex PCR, yet TCRdb's version contains in-frame clones alone and is incomplete. This sample has about 38,000 clones, with about 87% found just once. V lost 6 bases and J lost 6, with 12 bases in between. Germline V gene lookup returns CDR1 LGHNT and CDR2 FRNRAP. This CDR3 is built from 14 residues. The data were obtained in a study of T cell changes during pregnancy in multiple sclerosis. This clonotype originated in a female donor with multiple sclerosis, enrolled in a pregnancy study. This sequence joins TRBV12-5 and TRBJ1-6, with TRBD1 as a possible D gene (6 bases). This sample comprised CD4+ T cells from peripheral blood mononuclear cells, obtained before pregnancy. DNA for the CDR3: TGTGCTAGTGGAGTGGACAGTCTTAATTCACCCCTCCACTTT. Amino acid sequence: CASGVDSLNSPLHF.